This T cell receptor beta chain was sequenced during a study of T cell repertoires in cytomegalovirus infection. About the study: Signatures in public TCR beta sequences pointed to both CMV infection and matching HLA type. Overall study findings and caveats: HLA-C-restricted TCR beta clonotypes specific for CMV led the ex vivo response.

TCRdb reprocessed the reads via MiXCR and lists one record per CDR3 protein. The sample records around 300,000 distinct CDR3 sequences, less than 25% being singletons. Germline CDR1 reads SGHTA; CDR2 reads FQGNSA. There are 14 residues in the CDR3. V lost 4 bases to trimming and J lost 2 bases, with 10 bases between them. This clonotype was detected ten times or more. Its antigen is undetermined. This specimen consisted of cultured PBMCs, obtained from culture after CMV antigen stimulation. V is TRBV7-2 and J is TRBJ2-3, with D possibly TRBD2 on 6 matching bases. This receptor was identified in a human donor in good health (CMV status not recorded). Some clones in this sample may be carry-over from other donors' samples. CDR3 sequence: CASSSGLFTDTQYF. DNA for the CDR3: TGTGCCAGCAGCTCGGGACTCTTCACAGATACGCAGTATTTT.